This T cell receptor beta chain originates from a study of T cells after yellow fever vaccination. This clonotype appeared a few times. TCRdb reprocessed the 5' RACE reads via MiXCR and lists one record per CDR3 protein. The repertoire has about 340,000 distinct CDR3 sequences, 4% of them found once; the top ten carry 20% to 25%. The sequence came from a man younger than 35 who received the YFV17D yellow fever vaccine. This sample comprised PBMCs, obtained 5 days after the yellow fever booster vaccination.

The CDR3 DNA reads as TGTGCCAGCAGTTACGGGCGGGACAGCCGGATTATAATAGGGAATCAGCCCCAGCATTTT. As protein: CASSYGRDSRIIIGNQPQHF. The genes are TRBV6-6 and TRBJ1-5; 7 bases are shared with TRBD1. Germline CDR1 reads MNHNY; CDR2 reads SVGAGI (reference sequence). The V and J ends lost 2 bases and 4 bases, in that order; junction bases with no gene match: 20. CDR3 length: 20 residues.